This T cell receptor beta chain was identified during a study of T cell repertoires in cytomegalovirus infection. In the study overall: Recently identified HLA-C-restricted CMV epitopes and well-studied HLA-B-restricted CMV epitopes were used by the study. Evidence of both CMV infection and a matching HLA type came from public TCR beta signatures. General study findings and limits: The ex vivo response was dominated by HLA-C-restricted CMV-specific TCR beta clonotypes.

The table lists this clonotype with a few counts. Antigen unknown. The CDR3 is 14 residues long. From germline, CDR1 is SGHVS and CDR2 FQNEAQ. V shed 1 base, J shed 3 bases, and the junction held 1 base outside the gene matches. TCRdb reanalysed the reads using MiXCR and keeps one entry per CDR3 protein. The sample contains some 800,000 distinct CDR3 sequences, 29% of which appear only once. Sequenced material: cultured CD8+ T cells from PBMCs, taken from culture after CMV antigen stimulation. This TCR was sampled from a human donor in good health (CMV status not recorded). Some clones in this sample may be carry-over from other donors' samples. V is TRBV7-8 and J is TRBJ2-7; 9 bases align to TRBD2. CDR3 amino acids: CASSLGSGGYEQYV. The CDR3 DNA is TGTGCCAGCAGCTTAGGTAGCGGGGGCTACGAGCAGTACGTC.